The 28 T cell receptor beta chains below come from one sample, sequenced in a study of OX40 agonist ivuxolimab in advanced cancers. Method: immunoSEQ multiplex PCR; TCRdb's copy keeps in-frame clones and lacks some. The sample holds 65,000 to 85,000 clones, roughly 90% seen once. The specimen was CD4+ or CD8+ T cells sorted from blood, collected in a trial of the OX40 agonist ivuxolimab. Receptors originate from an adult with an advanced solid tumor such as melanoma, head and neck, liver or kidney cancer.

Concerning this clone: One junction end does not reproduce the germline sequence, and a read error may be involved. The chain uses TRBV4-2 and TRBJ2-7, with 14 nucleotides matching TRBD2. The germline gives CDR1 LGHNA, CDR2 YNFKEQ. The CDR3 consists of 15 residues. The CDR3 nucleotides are TGTGCCAGCAGTCAAGGGACTAGCGGGGGCTACGAGCAGTACTTC. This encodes CASSQGTSGGYEQYF.

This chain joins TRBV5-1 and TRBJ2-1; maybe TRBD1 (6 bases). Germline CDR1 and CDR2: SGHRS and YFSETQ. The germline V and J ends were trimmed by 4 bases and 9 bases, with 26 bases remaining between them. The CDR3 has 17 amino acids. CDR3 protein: CASSRYPTGARQGEQFF. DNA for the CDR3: TGCGCCAGCAGCCGCTACCCGACAGGAGCGAGACAAGGTGAGCAGTTCTTC.

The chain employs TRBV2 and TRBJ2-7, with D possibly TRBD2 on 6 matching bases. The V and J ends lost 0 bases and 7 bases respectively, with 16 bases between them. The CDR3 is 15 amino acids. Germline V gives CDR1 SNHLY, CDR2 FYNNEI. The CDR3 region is CASSEALGGAGEQYF. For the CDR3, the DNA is TGTGCCAGCAGTGAAGCGCTTGGCGGGGCAGGGGAGCAGTACTTC.

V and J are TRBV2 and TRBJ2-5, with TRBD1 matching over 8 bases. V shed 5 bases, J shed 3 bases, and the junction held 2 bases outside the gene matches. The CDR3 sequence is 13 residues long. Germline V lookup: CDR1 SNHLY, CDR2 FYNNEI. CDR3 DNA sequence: TGTGCCAGCAGTATGGACAGGGAAGAGACCCAGTACTTC. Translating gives CASSMDREETQYF.

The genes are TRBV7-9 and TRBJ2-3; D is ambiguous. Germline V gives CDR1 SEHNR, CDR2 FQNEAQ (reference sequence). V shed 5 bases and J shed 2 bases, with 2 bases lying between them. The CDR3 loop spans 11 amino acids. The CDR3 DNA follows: TGTGCCAGCAGCCTCACAGATACGCAGTATTTT. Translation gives CASSLTDTQYF. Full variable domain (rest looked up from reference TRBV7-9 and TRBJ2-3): DTGVSQNPRHKITKRGQNVTFRCDPISEHNRLYWYRQTLGQGPEFLTYFQNEAQLEKSRLLSDRFSAERPKGSFSTLEIQRTEQGDSAMYLCASSLTDTQYFGPGTRLTVL.

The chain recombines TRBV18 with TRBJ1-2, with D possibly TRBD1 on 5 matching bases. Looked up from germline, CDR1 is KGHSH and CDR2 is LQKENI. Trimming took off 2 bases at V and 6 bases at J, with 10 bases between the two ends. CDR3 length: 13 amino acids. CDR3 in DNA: TGTGCCAGCTCACCATCGGGGCAAGATGGCTACACCTTC. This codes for CASSPSGQDGYTF.

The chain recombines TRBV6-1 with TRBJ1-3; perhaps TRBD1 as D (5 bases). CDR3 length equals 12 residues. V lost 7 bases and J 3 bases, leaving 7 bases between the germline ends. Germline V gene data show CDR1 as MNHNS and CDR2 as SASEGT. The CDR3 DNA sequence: TGTGCCAGCAAGGGGAATGGAAACACCATATATTTT. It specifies CASKGNGNTIYF.

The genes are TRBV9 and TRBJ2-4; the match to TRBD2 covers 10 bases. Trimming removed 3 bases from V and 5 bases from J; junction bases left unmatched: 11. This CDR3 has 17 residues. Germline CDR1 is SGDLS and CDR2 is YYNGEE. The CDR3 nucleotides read TGTGCCAGCAGCGCGCGGACGGGGAGCGGGAGGGAAAACATTCAGTACTTC. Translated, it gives CASSARTGSGRENIQYF.

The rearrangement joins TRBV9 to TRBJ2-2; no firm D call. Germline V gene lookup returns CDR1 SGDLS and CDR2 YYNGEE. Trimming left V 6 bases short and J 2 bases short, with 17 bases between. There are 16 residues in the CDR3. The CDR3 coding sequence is TGTGCCAGCACTGACCGGACCCCTGGCAACACCGGGGAGCTGTTTTTT. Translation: CASTDRTPGNTGELFF.

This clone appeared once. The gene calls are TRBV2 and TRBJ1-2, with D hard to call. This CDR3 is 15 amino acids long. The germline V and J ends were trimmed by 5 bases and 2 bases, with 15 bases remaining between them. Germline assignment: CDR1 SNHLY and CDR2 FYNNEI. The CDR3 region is CASSLLPGRNYGYTF. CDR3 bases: TGTGCCAGCAGTCTCCTCCCAGGAAGAAACTATGGCTACACCTTC.

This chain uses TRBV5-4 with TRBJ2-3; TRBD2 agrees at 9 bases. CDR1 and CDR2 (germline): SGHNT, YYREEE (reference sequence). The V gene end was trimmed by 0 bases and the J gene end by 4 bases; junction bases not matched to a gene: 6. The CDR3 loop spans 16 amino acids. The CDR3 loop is CASSLGGGRAADTQYF. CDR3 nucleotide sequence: TGTGCCAGCAGCTTGGGGGGCGGGAGGGCCGCAGATACGCAGTATTTT. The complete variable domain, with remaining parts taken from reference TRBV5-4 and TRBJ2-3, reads ETGVTQSPTHLIKTRGQQVTLRCSSQSGHNTVSWYQQALGQGPQFIFQYYREEENGRGNFPPRFSGLQFPNYSSELNVNALELDDSALYLCASSLGGGRAADTQYFGPGTRLTVL.

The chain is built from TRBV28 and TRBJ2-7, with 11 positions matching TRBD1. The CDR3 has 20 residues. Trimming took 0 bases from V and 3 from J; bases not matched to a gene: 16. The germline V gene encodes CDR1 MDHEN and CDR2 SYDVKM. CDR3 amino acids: CASSLWYGFAAGQGDYEQYF. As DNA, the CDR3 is TGTGCCAGCAGTTTATGGTATGGATTCGCCGCGGGACAGGGGGACTACGAGCAGTACTTC.

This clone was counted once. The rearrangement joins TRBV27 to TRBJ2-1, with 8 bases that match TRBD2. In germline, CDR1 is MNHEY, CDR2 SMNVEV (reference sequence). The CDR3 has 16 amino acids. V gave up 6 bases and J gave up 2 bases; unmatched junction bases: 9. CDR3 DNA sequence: TGTGCCAGCAGCAGGACTAGCAAGGGGACCTACAATGAGCAGTTCTTC. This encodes CASSRTSKGTYNEQFF.

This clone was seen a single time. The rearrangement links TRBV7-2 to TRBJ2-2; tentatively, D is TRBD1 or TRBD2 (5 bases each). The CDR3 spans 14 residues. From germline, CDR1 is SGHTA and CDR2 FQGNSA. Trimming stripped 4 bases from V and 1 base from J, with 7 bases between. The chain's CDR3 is CASSWGWNTGELFF. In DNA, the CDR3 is TGTGCCAGCAGCTGGGGGTGGAACACCGGGGAGCTGTTTTTT.

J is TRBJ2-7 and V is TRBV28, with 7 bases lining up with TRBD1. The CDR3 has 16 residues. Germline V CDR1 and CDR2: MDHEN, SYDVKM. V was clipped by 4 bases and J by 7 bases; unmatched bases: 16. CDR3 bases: TGTGCCAGCAGTTCCAGCCGTTGGACAGGTGGTGGGGAGCAGTACTTC. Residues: CASSSSRWTGGGEQYF.

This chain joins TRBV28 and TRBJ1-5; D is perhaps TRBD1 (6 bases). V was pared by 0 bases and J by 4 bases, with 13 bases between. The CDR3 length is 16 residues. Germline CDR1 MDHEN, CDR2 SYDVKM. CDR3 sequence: CASSLWGAIENQPQHF. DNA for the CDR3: TGTGCCAGCAGTTTATGGGGGGCTATTGAAAATCAGCCCCAGCATTTT.

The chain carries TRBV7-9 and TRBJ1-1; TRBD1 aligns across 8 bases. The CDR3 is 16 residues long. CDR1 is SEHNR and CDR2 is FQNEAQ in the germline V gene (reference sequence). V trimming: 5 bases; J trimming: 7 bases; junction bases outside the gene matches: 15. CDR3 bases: TGTGCCAGCAGCCAAGAGGTCCAGGGGGCTCGAGTTGAAGCTTTCTTT. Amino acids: CASSQEVQGARVEAFF.

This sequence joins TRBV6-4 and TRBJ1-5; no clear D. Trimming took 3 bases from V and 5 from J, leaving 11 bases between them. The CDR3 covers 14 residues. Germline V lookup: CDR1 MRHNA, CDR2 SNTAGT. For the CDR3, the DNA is TGTGCCAGCAGTGAGGGGTCTGGAGATCAGCCCCAGCATTTT. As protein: CASSEGSGDQPQHF.

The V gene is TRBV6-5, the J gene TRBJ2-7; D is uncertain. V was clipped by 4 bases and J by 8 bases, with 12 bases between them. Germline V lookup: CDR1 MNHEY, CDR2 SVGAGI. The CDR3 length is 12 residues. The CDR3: CASSSFEGKQYF. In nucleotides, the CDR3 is TGTGCCAGCAGTTCTTTCGAAGGGAAGCAGTACTTC.

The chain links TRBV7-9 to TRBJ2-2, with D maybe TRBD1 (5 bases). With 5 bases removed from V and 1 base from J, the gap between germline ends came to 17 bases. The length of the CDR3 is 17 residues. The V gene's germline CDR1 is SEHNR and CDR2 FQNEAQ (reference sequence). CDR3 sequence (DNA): TGTGCCAGCAGCCGAAACCCCTTACAGGAGAACACCGGGGAGCTGTTTTTT. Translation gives CASSRNPLQENTGELFF. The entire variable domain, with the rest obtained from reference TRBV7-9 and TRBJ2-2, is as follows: DTGVSQNPRHKITKRGQNVTFRCDPISEHNRLYWYRQTLGQGPEFLTYFQNEAQLEKSRLLSDRFSAERPKGSFSTLEIQRTEQGDSAMYLCASSRNPLQENTGELFFGEGSRLTVL.

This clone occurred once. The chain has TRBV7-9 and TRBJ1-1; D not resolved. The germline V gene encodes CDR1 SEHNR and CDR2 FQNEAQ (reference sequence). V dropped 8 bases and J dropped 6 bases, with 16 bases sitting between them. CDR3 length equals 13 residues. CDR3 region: CASRENPDAEAFF. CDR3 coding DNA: TGTGCCAGCCGAGAGAACCCAGACGCTGAAGCTTTCTTT.

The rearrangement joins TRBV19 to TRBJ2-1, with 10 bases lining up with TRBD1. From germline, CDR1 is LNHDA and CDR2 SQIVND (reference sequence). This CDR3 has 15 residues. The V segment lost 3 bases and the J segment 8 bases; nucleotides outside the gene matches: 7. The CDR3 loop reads CASSMRDRGLDEQFF. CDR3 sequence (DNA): TGTGCCAGTAGTATGCGGGACAGGGGTTTGGATGAGCAGTTCTTC.

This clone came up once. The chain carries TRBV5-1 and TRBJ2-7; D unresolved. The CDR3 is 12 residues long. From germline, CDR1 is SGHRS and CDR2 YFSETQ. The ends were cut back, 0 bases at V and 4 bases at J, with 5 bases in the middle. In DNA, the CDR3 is TGCGCCAGCAGCTTGGGAGAATACGAGCAGTACTTC. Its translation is CASSLGEYEQYF.

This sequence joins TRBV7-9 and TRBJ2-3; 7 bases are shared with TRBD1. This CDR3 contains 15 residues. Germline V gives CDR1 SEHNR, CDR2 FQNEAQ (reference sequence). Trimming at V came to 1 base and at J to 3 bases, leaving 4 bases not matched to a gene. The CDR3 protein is CASSLGRQGTDTQYF. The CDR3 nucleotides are TGTGCCAGCAGCTTAGGCAGACAGGGAACAGATACGCAGTATTTT. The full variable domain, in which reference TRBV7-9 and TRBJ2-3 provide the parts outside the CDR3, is DTGVSQNPRHKITKRGQNVTFRCDPISEHNRLYWYRQTLGQGPEFLTYFQNEAQLEKSRLLSDRFSAERPKGSFSTLEIQRTEQGDSAMYLCASSLGRQGTDTQYFGPGTRLTVL.

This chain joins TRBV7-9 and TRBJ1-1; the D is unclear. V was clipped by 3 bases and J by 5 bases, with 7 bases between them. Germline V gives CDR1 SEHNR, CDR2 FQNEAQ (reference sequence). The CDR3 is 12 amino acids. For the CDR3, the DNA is TGTGCCAGCAGCTTCGGGTGGACTGAAGCTTTCTTT. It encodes CASSFGWTEAFF.

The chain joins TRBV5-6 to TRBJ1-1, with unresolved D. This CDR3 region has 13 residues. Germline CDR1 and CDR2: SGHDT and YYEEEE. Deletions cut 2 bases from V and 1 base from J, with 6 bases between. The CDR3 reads CASSFGSNTEAFF. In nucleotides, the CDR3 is TGTGCCAGCAGCTTTGGATCGAACACTGAAGCTTTCTTT. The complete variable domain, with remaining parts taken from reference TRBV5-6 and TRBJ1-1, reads DAGVTQSPTHLIKTRGQQVTLRCSPKSGHDTVSWYQQALGQGPQFIFQYYEEEERQRGNFPDRFSGHQFPNYSSELNVNALLLGDSALYLCASSFGSNTEAFFGQGTRLTVV.

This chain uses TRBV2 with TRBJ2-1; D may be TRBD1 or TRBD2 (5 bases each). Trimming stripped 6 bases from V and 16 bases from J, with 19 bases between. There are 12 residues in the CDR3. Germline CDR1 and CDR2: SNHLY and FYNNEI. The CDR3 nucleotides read TGTGCCAGCAGGGGACCTTTATATTTCCATTTCTTC. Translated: CASRGPLYFHFF.

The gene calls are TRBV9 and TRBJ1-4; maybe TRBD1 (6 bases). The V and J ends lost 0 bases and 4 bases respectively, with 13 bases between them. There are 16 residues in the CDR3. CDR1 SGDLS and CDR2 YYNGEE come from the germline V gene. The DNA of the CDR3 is TGTGCCAGCAGCGTAGCAGGGGCGGCAGGTAATGAAAAACTGTTTTTT. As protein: CASSVAGAAGNEKLFF.